This T cell receptor beta chain was sequenced during a study of CD8 T cells in ankylosing spondylitis. Study-level results: From matched ankylosing spondylitis synovial fluid, disease-linked clones were reportedly recovered at significantly enriched levels. In the blood and synovial fluid of reactive arthritis, some motif variants had been previously reported. For ankylosing spondylitis blood, a TCR beta motif of about 8 highly homologous variants appeared characteristic.

Each TCR beta library was made by quantitative 5'-RACE that incorporated molecular barcodes. TCRdb re-analysed the 5' RACE reads in MiXCR, keeping a single row per CDR3 protein. The table lists over 700,000 distinct CDR3 sequences, under 20% of them singletons, with 15% to 20% in the top ten. This clonotype occurred a few times. Its antigen is unidentified. Trimming left V 4 bases short and J 3 bases short, with 12 bases between. The CDR3 runs 15 residues. The source is a male donor with ankylosing spondylitis. The chain couples TRBV12-3 or TRBV12-4 to TRBJ2-2; the D gene is possibly TRBD2 (5 bases). Source material: blood, either unsorted or a sorted T cell fraction (not recorded which). The CDR3 sequence: CASSSEDSYTGELFF. CDR3 nucleotide sequence: TGTGCCAGCAGTTCGGAGGACTCCTACACCGGGGAGCTGTTTTTT.